The 7 T cell receptor beta chains listed next were all sequenced from one sample in a study of T cells expressing NK-cell markers. TCRdb reworked the 5' RACE reads into one entry per CDR3 protein, no DNA. The sample table sets out under 200,000 distinct CDR3 sequences. Sequenced: blood T cells: a sorted CD56 or NKG2C T cell subset, CD4+ or CD8+ T cells, or bulk PBMC T cells (not recorded which). The source is a woman aged 18 to 75 in good health.

This CDR3 is CASSMGLAEGPSYNEQFF. J is TRBJ2-1 and V is TRBV21-1; without DNA, the TCRdb call of TRBD2 cannot be checked. TRBV21-1 is given as a pseudogene. This CDR3 has 18 residues.

The chain is built from TRBV20-1 and TRBJ2-3. The germline gives CDR1 DFQATT, CDR2 SNEGSKA (reference sequence). The CDR3 sequence is 14 residues long. The CDR3 sequence is CSARSGDRTDTQYF.

This rearrangement joins TRBV29-1 to TRBJ2-7; without DNA, the TCRdb call of TRBD2 cannot be checked. The CDR3 is 14 amino acids. In germline, CDR1 is SQVTM, CDR2 ANQGSEA. CDR3 residues: CSVSFGTSSYEQYF.

The gene calls are TRBV5-1 and TRBJ2-7; the TCRdb call, TRBD1, lacks DNA for checking. This CDR3 comprises 16 residues. CDR1 is SGHRS, CDR2 YFSETQ, per germline. CDR3 region: CASSLGGAPSSYEQYF. The full variable domain, completed using reference TRBV5-1 and TRBJ2-7, is KAGVTQTPRYLIKTRGQQVTLSCSPISGHRSVSWYQQTPGQGLQFLFEYFSETQRNKGNFPGRFSGRQFSNSRSEMNVSTLELGDSALYLCASSLGGAPSSYEQYFGPGTRLTVT.

The chain has TRBV7-3 and TRBJ2-1; the TCRdb call, TRBD2, lacks DNA for checking. The CDR3 is 16 amino acids. The germline CDR1 and CDR2 sequences are SGHTA and FQGTGA. CDR3 protein: CASSLMRGGMSNEQFF.

This sequence joins TRBV27 and TRBJ1-2; no DNA is available, so the TRBD1 call from TCRdb remains unchecked. Germline CDR1 reads MNHEY; CDR2 reads SMNVEV (reference sequence). The CDR3 spans 16 residues. This chain's CDR3 is CASSSTGTGGYYGYTF.

The chain employs TRBV12-3 or TRBV12-4 and TRBJ1-2; no DNA is available, so the TRBD1 call from TCRdb remains unchecked. This CDR3 contains 12 residues. CDR3 region: CASSLRGGGYTF.